The next 5 T cell receptor beta chains were all read from a single sample in a study of T cell responses to AZD1222 COVID-19 vaccine. Assay: immunoSEQ multiplex PCR; the TCRdb copy retains only in-frame clones and omits some. Among approximately 150,000 clones, roughly 90% were seen once, and the ten largest hold just under 2%. The starting material was peripheral blood, obtained 28 days after the second AZD1222 dose. The receptor set was obtained from an adult who received the AZD1222 COVID-19 vaccine.

This chain uses TRBV7-6 with TRBJ2-1; possibly TRBD1 for D (6 bases). Germline CDR1 is SGHVS and CDR2 is FNYEAQ. The CDR3 totals 16 residues. V lost 5 bases, J lost 2 bases, and 16 bases lay in between. In nucleotides, the CDR3 is TGTGCCAGCAGCCCAGGGGCTACCTCAGCCTACAATGAGCAGTTCTTC. Translation: CASSPGATSAYNEQFF.

This clone was seen a single time. The chain combines TRBV5-1 with TRBJ1-5; a weak D match, TRBD1 (5 bases). There are 16 residues in the CDR3. V lost 10 bases and J 0 bases, leaving 20 bases between the germline ends. Germline values: CDR1 SGHRS, CDR2 YFSETQ. The CDR3 DNA sequence: TGCGCCTCCGCTGGGGGTCGGCCCGATAGCAATCAGCCCCAGCATTTT. Its translation: CASAGGRPDSNQPQHF.

In this sample, this clone turned up once. The chain joins TRBV10-1 to TRBJ2-7; possible D gene TRBD1, 6 bases. The germline V and J ends were trimmed by 5 bases and 1 base, with 15 bases remaining between them. This CDR3 is built from 15 residues. Germline CDR1 WNHNN, CDR2 SYGVQD (reference sequence). The CDR3 DNA reads as TGCGCCAGCAGTCCTAATGACAGGCCTTCCTACGAGCAGTACTTC. Amino acid sequence: CASSPNDRPSYEQYF.

The J gene is TRBJ1-1, the V gene TRBV19; TRBD1 is a possible D gene (6 bases). CDR3 size: 14 residues. Germline V gene sequence: CDR1 LNHDA, CDR2 SQIVND (reference sequence). Deletions cut 5 bases from V and 4 bases from J, with 14 bases between. The CDR3 DNA reads as TGTGCCAGTAGTGGGGGCCCGAGGGGCACTGAAGCTTTCTTT. Its protein product is CASSGGPRGTEAFF.

The V gene is TRBV9, the J gene TRBJ1-2, with D possibly matching TRBD1 (6 bases). This CDR3 has 15 residues. Trimming cost V 4 bases and J 5 bases, with 18 bases left between them. The germline gives CDR1 SGDLS, CDR2 YYNGEE. For the CDR3, the DNA is TGTGCCAGCAGCCCAGCGGGGGGCGTCGGGTATGGCTACACCTTC. This encodes CASSPAGGVGYGYTF.